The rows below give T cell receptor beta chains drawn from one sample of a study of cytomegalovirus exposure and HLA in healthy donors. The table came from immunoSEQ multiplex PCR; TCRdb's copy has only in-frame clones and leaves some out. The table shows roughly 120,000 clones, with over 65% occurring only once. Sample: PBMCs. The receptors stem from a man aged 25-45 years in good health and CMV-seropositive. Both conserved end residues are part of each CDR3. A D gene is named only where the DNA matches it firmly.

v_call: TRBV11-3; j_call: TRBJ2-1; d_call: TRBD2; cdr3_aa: CASSLGGRTYNEQFF
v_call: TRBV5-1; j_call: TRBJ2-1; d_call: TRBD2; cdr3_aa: CASSLVEAGGYNEQFF
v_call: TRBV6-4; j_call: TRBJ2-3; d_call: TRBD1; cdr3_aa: CASSADRDTDTQYF
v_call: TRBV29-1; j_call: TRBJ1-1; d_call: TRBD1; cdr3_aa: CSVAVDPGGTEAFF
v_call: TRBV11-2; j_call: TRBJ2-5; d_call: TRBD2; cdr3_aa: CASSYTSGVQETQYF
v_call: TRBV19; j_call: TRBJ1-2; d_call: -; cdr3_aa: CASSIDREGYGYTF
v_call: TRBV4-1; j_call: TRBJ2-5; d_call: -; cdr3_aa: CASSLFYGVVQETQYF
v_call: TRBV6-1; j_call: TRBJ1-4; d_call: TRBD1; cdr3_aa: CASSPGQGVNEKLFF
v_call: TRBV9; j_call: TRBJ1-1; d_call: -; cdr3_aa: CASSVEEGGTEAFF
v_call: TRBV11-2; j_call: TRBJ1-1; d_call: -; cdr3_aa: CASSLGARLANTEAFF
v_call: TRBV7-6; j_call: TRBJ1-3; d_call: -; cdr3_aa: CASSLSRRFSGNTIYF
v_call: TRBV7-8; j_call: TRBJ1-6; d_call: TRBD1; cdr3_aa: CASSLQGAMGNSPLHF